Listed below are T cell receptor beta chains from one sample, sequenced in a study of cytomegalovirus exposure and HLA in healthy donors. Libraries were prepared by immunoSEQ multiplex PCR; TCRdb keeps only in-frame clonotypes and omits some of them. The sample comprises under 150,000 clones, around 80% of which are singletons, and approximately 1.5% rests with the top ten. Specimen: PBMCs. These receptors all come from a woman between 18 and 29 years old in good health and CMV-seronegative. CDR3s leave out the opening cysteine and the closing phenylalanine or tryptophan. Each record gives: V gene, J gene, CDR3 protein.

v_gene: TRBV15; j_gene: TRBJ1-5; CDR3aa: ATSSFMGRLFNQPQH
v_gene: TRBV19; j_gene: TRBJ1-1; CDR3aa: ASSKGLLNTEAF
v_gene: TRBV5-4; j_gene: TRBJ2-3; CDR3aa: ASSLEAVSDTQY
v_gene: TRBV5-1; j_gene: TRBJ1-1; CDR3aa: ASSGGQGVTEAF
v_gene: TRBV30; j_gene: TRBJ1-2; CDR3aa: AWSPSNYDYT
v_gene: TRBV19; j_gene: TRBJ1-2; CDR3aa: ASSIRDTRRYGYT
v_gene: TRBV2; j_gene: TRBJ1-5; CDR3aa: ASSVGQGGVH
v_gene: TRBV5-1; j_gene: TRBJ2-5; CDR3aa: ASSLRSVETQY
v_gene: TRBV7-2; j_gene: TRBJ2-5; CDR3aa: ASSLSGSGETQY
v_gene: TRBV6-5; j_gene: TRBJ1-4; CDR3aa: ASSWTVTNEKLF
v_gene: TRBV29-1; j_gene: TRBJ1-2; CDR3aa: SVEDVRGEGYT
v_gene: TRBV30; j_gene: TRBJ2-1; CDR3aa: AWRGAGRYNEQF
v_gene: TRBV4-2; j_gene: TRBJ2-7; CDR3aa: ASSQVGTPSGEQY
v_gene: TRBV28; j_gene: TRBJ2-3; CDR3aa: ASPPLAAASTDTQY
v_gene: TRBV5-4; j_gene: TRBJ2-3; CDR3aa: ASSFPLRTDTQY
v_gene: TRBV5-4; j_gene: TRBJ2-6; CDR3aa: ASSLDSFSGANVLT
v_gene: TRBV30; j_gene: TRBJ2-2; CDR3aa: AWCPGFTGELF
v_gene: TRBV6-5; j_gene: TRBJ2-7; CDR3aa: AGRDRTSLANEQY
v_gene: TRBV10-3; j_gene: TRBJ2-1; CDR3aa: AIRTGNEQF
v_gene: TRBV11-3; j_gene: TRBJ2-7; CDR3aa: ASGGGPYEQY
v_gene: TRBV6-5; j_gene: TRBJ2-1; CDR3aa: ASSYGQGNNEQF
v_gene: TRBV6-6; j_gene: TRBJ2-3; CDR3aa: ASSYRGAPSTDTQY
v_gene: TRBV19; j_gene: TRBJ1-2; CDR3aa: ASSLDRESGYT
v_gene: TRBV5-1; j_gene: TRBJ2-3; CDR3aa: ASSLREADTQY
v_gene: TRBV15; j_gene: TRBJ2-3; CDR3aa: ATSRLPPRGLAADTQY
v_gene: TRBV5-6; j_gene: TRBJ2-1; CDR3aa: ASSFTGTSESYNEQF
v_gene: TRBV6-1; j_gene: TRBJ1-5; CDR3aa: ASRDRGLNQPQH
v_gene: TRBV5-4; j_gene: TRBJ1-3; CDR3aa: ASSRVKTTGDSGNTIY
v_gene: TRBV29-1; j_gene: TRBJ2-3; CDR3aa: SARGGSGTDTQY
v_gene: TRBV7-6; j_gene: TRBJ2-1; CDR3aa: ASSLAGVSYNEQF
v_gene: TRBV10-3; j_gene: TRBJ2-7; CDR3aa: AISEDRGREQY
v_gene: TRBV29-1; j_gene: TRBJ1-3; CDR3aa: SVDGTGGPGNTIY
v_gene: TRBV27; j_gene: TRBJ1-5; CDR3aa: ASSHTWSNQPQH
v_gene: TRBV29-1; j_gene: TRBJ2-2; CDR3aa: SVEKSGDTGELF
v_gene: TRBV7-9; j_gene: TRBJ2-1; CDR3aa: ASSLLGKRSIHEQF
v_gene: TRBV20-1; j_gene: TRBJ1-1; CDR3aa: SAWHYTEAF
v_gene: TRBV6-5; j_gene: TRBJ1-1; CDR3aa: ASTDDRGRTEAF
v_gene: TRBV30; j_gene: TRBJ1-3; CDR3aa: AWRESTGAGNTIY
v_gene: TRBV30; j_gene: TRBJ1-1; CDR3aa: AWTLGQGRAEAF
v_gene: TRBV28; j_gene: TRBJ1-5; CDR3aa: ASSLPGEATPNQPQH
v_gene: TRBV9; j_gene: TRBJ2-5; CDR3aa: ASSPRTSGLKETQY
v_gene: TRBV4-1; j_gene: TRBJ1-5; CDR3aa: ASSLSGAGQPQH
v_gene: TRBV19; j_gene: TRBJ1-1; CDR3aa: ASGPGGNMNTEAF
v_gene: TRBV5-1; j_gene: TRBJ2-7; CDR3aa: ASSNPEGSVAYEQY
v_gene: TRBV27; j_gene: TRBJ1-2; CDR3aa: ASSLLGQGAYGYT
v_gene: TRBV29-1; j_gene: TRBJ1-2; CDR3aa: SVEDRDTFNYGYT
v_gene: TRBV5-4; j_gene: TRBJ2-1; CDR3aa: ASSLDRFNEQF
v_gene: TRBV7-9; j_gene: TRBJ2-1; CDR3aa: ASSFPAMDSLFSYNEQF
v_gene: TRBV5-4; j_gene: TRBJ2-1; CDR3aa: ASRTSGPYNEQF
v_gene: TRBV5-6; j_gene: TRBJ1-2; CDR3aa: ASSWDRARGYT
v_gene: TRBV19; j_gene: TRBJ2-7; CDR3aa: ASSMSGQNYEQY
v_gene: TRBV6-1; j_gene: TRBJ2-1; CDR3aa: ASIPDRASYNEQF
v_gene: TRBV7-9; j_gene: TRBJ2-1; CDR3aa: ASSLLPRGDHNEQF
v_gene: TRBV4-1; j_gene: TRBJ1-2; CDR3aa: ASSQDSGAPRSGYT
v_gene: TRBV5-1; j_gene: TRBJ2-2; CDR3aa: ASSFRGTGNTGELF